This TCR beta chain derives from a study of cytomegalovirus exposure and HLA in healthy donors. Broader study findings: Sequencing likely produced, as an artifact, a cluster of highly shared sequence variants.

This PCR relied on a set of 60 Vbeta primers and 13 Jbeta primers. TCRdb's table, derived via immunoSEQ multiplex PCR, lists solely in-frame clones and lacks some. Found here are 150,000 to 200,000 clones, over 75% of them singletons; the top ten hold around 15%. A word on this clone: Its antigen is as yet unknown.

This receptor was identified in a man in his forties or fifties in good health and CMV-seropositive. Sequencing was carried out using PBMCs.

CDR3 nucleotides: TGCGCCAGCAGCCCTCACAAGACAGGGTTTGGTTACACAGATACGCAGTATTTT. Translating gives CASSPHKTGFGYTDTQYF. This chain uses TRBV4-1 with TRBJ2-3; TRBD1 aligns across 7 bases. The CDR3 contains 18 residues. V lost 4 bases to trimming and J lost 2 bases; unmatched junction nucleotides: 15. Per the germline V gene, CDR1 is MGHRA and CDR2 is YSYEKL.